The rows below give T cell receptor beta chains drawn from one sample of a study of CD8 T cells in ankylosing spondylitis. MiXCR, applied by TCRdb to the 5' RACE reads, yields one record per CDR3 protein. The sample carries more than 300,000 distinct CDR3 sequences, 8% recorded once. Sequenced input: blood, either unsorted or a sorted T cell fraction (not recorded which). The receptors shown here come from a male donor with ankylosing spondylitis. The CDR3 runs from the conserved cysteine through the conserved F or W. The D gene is left open where the match is weak. For some rows the clone size is stated as once, few or many, or as a class when expanded; others skip it.

many	-	TRBV20-1	TRBJ2-3	CSAPSGGTDTQYF	TGCAGTGCTCCCTCGGGCGGCACAGATACGCAGTATTTT
-	-	TRBV7-9	TRBJ2-5	CASILGLLEETQYF	TGTGCCAGCATATTGGGGTTACTCGAAGAGACCCAGTACTTC
-	-	TRBV29-1	TRBJ2-5	CSVVYWGRQETQYF	TGCAGCGTTGTGTATTGGGGGAGGCAAGAGACCCAGTACTTC
-	TRBD1	TRBV4-1	TRBJ1-2	CASSQTGTALYGYTF	TGCGCCAGCAGCCAAACCGGGACAGCGCTCTATGGCTACACCTTC
few	-	TRBV18	TRBJ1-1	CASSPRLGGSNTEAFF	TGTGCCAGCTCACCAAGGCTTGGGGGGTCGAACACTGAAGCTTTCTTT
-	TRBD2	TRBV7-9	TRBJ2-2	CASSPIMREPPGELFF	TGTGCCAGCAGTCCTATTATGCGGGAGCCCCCCGGGGAGCTGTTTTTT
-	TRBD1	TRBV20-1	TRBJ2-4	CSAKDRPAKNIQYF	TGCAGTGCTAAGGACAGGCCAGCCAAAAACATTCAGTACTTC
many	-	TRBV6-5	TRBJ1-1	CASSYSRYNSANTEAFF	TGTGCCAGCAGTTACTCGAGATATAACAGTGCGAACACTGAAGCTTTCTTT
few	-	TRBV29-1	TRBJ2-1	CSVESPPPRGLYNEQFF	TGCAGCGTTGAATCCCCTCCGCCGCGAGGGCTTTACAATGAGCAGTTCTTC
-	TRBD2	TRBV5-4	TRBJ2-3	CASSLGGQRESADTQYF	TGTGCCAGCAGCTTGGGAGGCCAGCGGGAGAGTGCAGATACGCAGTATTTT
-	TRBD1	TRBV19	TRBJ2-7	CASSIGTGATWTYEQYF	TGTGCCAGTAGTATAGGGACAGGGGCGACTTGGACTTACGAGCAGTACTTC
many	TRBD1	TRBV20-1	TRBJ2-3	CSARDPGQGGSDTQYF	TGCAGTGCTAGAGATCCCGGACAGGGTGGGTCAGATACGCAGTATTTT
-	-	TRBV6-2/TRBV6-3	TRBJ1-1	CASSYRTDMEFF	TGTGCCAGCAGTTACCGCACTGATATGGAGTTCTTT
-	-	TRBV7-3	TRBJ2-3	CASSLDSISTDTQYF	TGTGCCAGCAGCTTAGACTCCATTTCCACAGATACGCAGTATTTT
-	-	TRBV12-3/TRBV12-4	TRBJ2-5	CASRRQGLGETQYF	TGTGCCAGCAGGCGTCAGGGCTTGGGAGAGACCCAGTACTTC
-	-	TRBV4-2	TRBJ1-5	CASSQEGNRQGPQHF	TGTGCCAGCAGCCAAGAGGGGAACAGACAAGGGCCCCAGCATTTT
many	TRBD1	TRBV20-1	TRBJ2-5	CSVTDRGWWKTQYF	TGCAGTGTTACGGACAGGGGATGGTGGAAGACCCAGTACTTC
few	TRBD2	TRBV20-1	TRBJ2-2	CSARGLAGVPGELFF	TGCAGTGCTAGAGGACTAGCGGGAGTTCCCGGGGAGCTGTTTTTT
few	TRBD1	TRBV5-1	TRBJ2-1	CASSLVPRQGYNEQFF	TGCGCCAGCAGCTTGGTCCCGAGACAGGGCTACAATGAGCAGTTCTTC
many	-	TRBV5-1	TRBJ2-5	CASSLAPFGEAQYF	TGCGCCAGCAGCTTGGCGCCCTTTGGGGAGGCCCAGTACTTC
-	-	TRBV7-9	TRBJ1-2	CASSFGSGDGYTF	TGTGCCAGCAGCTTCGGGAGCGGTGATGGCTACACCTTC
-	-	TRBV7-2	TRBJ2-7	CASSLVGDGHYEQYF	TGTGCCAGCAGCTTAGTAGGAGACGGACACTACGAGCAGTACTTC
-	TRBD2	TRBV28	TRBJ2-1	CASSLGAGGRSSYNEQFF	TGTGCCAGCAGTTTAGGCGCGGGAGGGCGTAGCTCCTACAATGAGCAGTTCTTC
many	TRBD2	TRBV11-2	TRBJ2-3	CASSFSGGSGGSGNTQYF	TGTGCCAGCAGCTTCTCCGGGGGTAGCGGGGGTTCAGGGAATACGCAGTATTTT
many	-	TRBV5-1	TRBJ1-5	CASSDGGGQPQHF	TGCGCCAGCAGCGACGGGGGCGGCCAGCCCCAGCATTTT
many	-	TRBV7-9	TRBJ2-2	CASSSRTDGELFF	TGTGCCAGCAGCTCCCGGACGGATGGGGAGCTGTTTTTT
many	-	TRBV20-1	TRBJ1-5	CSAISRGQPQHF	TGCAGTGCTATCTCCAGGGGTCAGCCCCAGCATTTT
many	TRBD2	TRBV2	TRBJ2-5	CASVKREGETQYF	TGTGCCAGCGTCAAGCGGGAGGGAGAGACCCAGTACTTC
few	-	TRBV27	TRBJ1-2	CASSPYYGYTF	TGTGCCAGCAGTCCCTACTATGGCTACACCTTC
-	-	TRBV5-1	TRBJ2-7	CASSLGGGVDEQYF	TGCGCCAGCAGCTTGGGAGGGGGTGTCGACGAGCAGTACTTC
few	-	TRBV12-3/TRBV12-4	TRBJ2-7	CASSSSVLETYEQYF	TGTGCCAGCAGTTCCTCGGTGTTGGAAACCTACGAGCAGTACTTC
many	-	TRBV20-1	TRBJ1-1	CSARGMNTEAFF	TGCAGTGCTAGGGGTATGAACACTGAAGCTTTCTTT
many	-	TRBV5-1	TRBJ1-3	CASSSGPGNTIYF	TGCGCCAGCAGTTCGGGGCCTGGAAACACCATATATTTT
few	-	TRBV29-1	TRBJ2-7	CSVEASNEQYF	TGCAGCGTTGAAGCATCCAACGAGCAGTACTTC
many	-	TRBV5-1	TRBJ2-4	CASSLGQSKNIQYF	TGCGCCAGCAGCTTGGGGCAGAGCAAAAACATTCAGTACTTC
-	-	TRBV20-1	TRBJ2-1	CSARDLNSPYNEQFF	TGCAGTGCTAGAGATCTCAATAGCCCCTACAATGAGCAGTTCTTC
-	-	TRBV7-8	TRBJ2-2	CASSLGRLNTGELFF	TGTGCCAGCAGCTTAGGTCGATTGAACACCGGGGAGCTGTTTTTT
few	-	TRBV6-1	TRBJ2-2	CASSDRPGELFF	TGTGCCAGCAGTGACAGGCCCGGGGAGCTGTTTTTT
many	TRBD1	TRBV5-1	TRBJ2-7	CASSPWDRGGYEQYF	TGCGCCAGCAGCCCCTGGGACAGGGGAGGGTACGAGCAGTACTTC
few	TRBD1	TRBV7-8	TRBJ1-1	CASSGTVSTEAFF	TGTGCCAGCAGCGGGACAGTAAGCACTGAAGCTTTCTTT
many	-	TRBV20-1	TRBJ2-1	CSASLITYNEQFF	TGCAGTGCTAGTCTAATAACGTACAATGAGCAGTTCTTC
many	TRBD1	TRBV7-8	TRBJ1-1	CASSLVTGVNTEAFF	TGTGCCAGCAGCTTAGTCACAGGGGTAAACACTGAAGCTTTCTTT
few	-	TRBV28	TRBJ1-5	CASSLGRWQPQHF	TGTGCCAGCAGTTTGGGGCGGTGGCAGCCCCAGCATTTT
-	TRBD2	TRBV3-1	TRBJ2-4	CASSETSGNYIQYF	TGTGCCAGCAGCGAGACTAGCGGGAATTACATTCAGTACTTC
many	TRBD2	TRBV20-1	TRBJ2-5	CSARPSGRETQYF	TGCAGTGCTAGACCTAGCGGGAGGGAGACCCAGTACTTC
-	-	TRBV5-1	TRBJ1-1	CASRRGTNEAFF	TGCGCCAGCAGAAGGGGGACTAATGAAGCTTTCTTT
-	TRBD1	TRBV9	TRBJ1-1	CASSPRGGQQAFF	TGTGCCAGCAGCCCTAGAGGGGGACAGCAAGCTTTCTTT